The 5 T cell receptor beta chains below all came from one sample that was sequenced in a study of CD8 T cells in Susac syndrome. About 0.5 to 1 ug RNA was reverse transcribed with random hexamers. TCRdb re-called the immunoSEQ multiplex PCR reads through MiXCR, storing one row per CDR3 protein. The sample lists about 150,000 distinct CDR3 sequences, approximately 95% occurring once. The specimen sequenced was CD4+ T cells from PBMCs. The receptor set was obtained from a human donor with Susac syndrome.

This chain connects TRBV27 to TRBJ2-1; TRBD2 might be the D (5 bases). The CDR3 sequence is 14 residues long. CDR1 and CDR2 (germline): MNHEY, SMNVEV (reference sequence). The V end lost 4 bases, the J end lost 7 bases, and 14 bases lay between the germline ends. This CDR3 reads CASSSPTGLNEQFF. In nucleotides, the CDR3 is TGTGCCAGCAGTTCCCCTACGGGGTTGAATGAGCAGTTCTTC.

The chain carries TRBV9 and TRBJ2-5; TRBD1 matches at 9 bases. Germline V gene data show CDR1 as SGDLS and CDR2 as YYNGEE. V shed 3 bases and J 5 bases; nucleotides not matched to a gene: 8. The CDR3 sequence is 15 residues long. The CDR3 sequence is CASSASGTGRETQYF. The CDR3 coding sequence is TGTGCCAGCAGCGCCTCCGGGACAGGGAGGGAGACCCAGTACTTC.

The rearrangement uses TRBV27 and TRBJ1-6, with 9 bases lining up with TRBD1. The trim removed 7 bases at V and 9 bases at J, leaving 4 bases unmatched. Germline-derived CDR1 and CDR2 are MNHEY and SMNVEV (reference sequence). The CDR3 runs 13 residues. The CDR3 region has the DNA TGTGCCAGCACCGGACAGGGGCGTTCACCCCTCCACTTT. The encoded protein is CASTGQGRSPLHF.

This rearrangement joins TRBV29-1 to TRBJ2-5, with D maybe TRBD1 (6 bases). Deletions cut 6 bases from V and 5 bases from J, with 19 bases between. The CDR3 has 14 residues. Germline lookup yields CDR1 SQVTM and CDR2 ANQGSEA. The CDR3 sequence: CSVEKSGVRETQYF. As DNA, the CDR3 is TGCAGCGTCGAAAAATCAGGGGTCCGCGAGACCCAGTACTTC.

The CDR3 nucleotides are TGTGCCTGGACAGGGGTGGGCGAGCAGTACTTC. Protein sequence: CAWTGVGEQYF. The rearrangement links TRBV30 to TRBJ2-7; D is possibly TRBD1 (6 bases). This CDR3 spans 11 amino acids. Deletions cut 4 bases from V and 6 bases from J, with 10 bases between. The germline CDR1 and CDR2 sequences are GTSNPN and SVGIG (reference sequence).